The clone carrying this T cell receptor beta chain came up many times. What it recognizes is unknown. CDR3-region Arm-PCR and iRepertoire HTBI primers produced the TCR beta libraries. TCRdb itself ran the multiplex PCR reads through MiXCR, one entry per CDR3 protein. The sample consists of 200,000 to 300,000 distinct CDR3 sequences, 20% of them appearing once. Time point noted: newly diagnosed GD, antithyroid drugs for less than 3 months. The TCR library was made from RNA that had been extracted from PBMCs in TRIzol. The data were taken from a study of regulatory T cells in long-lasting Graves disease. The study's findings and limits: Persistent disease preferred TRBV28, TRBJ1-2 and TRBJ2-5; new disease, TRBV20-1 and TRBJ2-1.

V was pared by 4 bases and J by 4 bases, with 10 bases of the junction left unmatched. This CDR3 region has 15 residues. Germline V gene sequence: CDR1 SGHNT, CDR2 YYREEE (reference sequence). The sample was peripheral blood mononuclear cells (PBMCs), taken at new diagnosis, from a patient treated with antithyroid drugs. This clonotype was obtained from a female donor with Graves disease. This chain links TRBV5-4 with TRBJ2-5; 7 nucleotides align to TRBD2. CDR3 loop: CASSPPLAVGETQYF. The CDR3 bases are TGTGCCAGCAGCCCCCCGCTAGCGGTGGGAGAGACCCAGTACTTC.